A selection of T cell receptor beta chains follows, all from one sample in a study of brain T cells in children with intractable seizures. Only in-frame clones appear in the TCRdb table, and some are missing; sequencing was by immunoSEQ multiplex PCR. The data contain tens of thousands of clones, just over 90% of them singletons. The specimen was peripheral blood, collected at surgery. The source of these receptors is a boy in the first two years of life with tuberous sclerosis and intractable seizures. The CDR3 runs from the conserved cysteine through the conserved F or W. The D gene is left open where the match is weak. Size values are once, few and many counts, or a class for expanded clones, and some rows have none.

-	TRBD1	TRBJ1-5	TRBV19	CASIRTGASNQPQHF	TGTGCCAGTATCCGGACAGGGGCTAGCAATCAGCCCCAGCATTTT
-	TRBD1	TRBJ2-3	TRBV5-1	CASSPETGDPLDTQYF	TGCGCCAGCAGCCCGGAAACAGGGGATCCTTTAGATACGCAGTATTTT
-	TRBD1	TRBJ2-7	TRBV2	CASSNDRVGEQYF	TGTGCCAGCAGTAATGACAGGGTGGGCGAGCAGTACTTC
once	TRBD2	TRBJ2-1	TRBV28	CASSPGTSGYNEQFF	TGTGCCAGCAGTCCCGGGACTAGCGGATACAATGAGCAGTTCTTC
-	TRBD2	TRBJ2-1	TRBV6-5	CASSYLAGGKNEQFF	TGTGCCAGCAGTTATCTAGCGGGAGGGAAAAATGAGCAGTTCTTC
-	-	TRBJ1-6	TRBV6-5	CASSLDGTINSPLHF	TGTGCCAGCAGTCTGGACGGAACCATTAATTCACCCCTCCACTTT
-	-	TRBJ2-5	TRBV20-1	CSARGETQYF	TGCAGTGCTAGGGGTGAGACCCAGTACTTC
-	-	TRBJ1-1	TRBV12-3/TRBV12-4	CASRQNTEAFF	TGTGCCAGCAGACAGAACACTGAAGCTTTCTTT
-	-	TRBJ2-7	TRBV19	CASSPEGRALSYEQYF	TGTGCCAGTAGTCCCGAGGGGCGGGCGCTCTCCTACGAGCAGTACTTC
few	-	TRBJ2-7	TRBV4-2	CASSPLDHSYEQYF	TGTGCCAGCAGCCCCTTGGACCACTCCTACGAGCAGTACTTC
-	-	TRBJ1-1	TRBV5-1	CASNIRGVAFF	TGCGCCAGCAACATACGCGGAGTGGCTTTCTTT
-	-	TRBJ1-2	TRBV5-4	CASSRDRLGGYTF	TGTGCCAGCAGCCGAGACAGGCTAGGCGGCTACACCTTC
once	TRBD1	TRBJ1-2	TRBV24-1	CATSDLSRQGYGYTF	TGTGCCACCAGTGATTTAAGCAGACAGGGATATGGCTACACCTTC
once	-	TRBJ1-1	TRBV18	CASSRPGGMMNTEAFF	TGTGCCAGCTCACGGCCGGGAGGGATGATGAACACTGAAGCTTTCTTT
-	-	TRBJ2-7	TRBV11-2	CASSTTSRDYEQYF	TGTGCCAGCAGCACCACTAGCAGAGACTACGAGCAGTACTTC
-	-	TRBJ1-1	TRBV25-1	CASSEVGNGEAFF	TGTGCCAGCAGTGAAGTTGGGAACGGTGAAGCTTTCTTT
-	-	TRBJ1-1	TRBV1	CTSSQDRPGTGWEKTEAFF	TGCACCAGCAGCCAAGATCGGCCCGGGACAGGTTGGGAGAAAACTGAAGCTTTCTTT
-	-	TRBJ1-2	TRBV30	CAWSVSPGYTF	TGTGCCTGGAGTGTAAGCCCTGGCTACACCTTC
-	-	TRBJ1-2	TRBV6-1	CASSEPPNRVDYGYTF	TGTGCCAGCAGTGAGCCACCCAACAGGGTTGACTATGGCTACACCTTC
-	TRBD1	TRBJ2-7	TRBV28	CASSYLTGGIYEQYF	TGTGCCAGCAGTTACCTTACAGGGGGAATCTACGAGCAGTACTTC
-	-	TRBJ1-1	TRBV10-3	CAISEEKNTEAFF	TGTGCCATCAGTGAGGAAAAGAACACTGAAGCTTTCTTT
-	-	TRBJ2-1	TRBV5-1	CASSLVLGANNEQFF	TGCGCCAGCAGCTTGGTATTAGGCGCGAACAATGAGCAGTTCTTC
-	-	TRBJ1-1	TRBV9	CASSAQGYTEAFF	TGTGCCAGCAGCGCACAGGGTTACACTGAAGCTTTCTTT
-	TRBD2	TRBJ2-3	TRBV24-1	CATSDRPPLAGDPDTQYF	TGTGCCACCAGTGATCGTCCCCCACTAGCGGGAGATCCAGATACGCAGTATTTT
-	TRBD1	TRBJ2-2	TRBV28	CASSFLHRGLSDTGELFF	TGTGCCAGCAGTTTCCTGCACAGGGGGCTTTCGGACACCGGGGAGCTGTTTTTT
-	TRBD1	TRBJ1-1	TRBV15	CATSISDREAFF	TGTGCCACCAGCATATCGGACAGGGAAGCTTTCTTT
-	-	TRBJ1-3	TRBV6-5	CASSPVTGSGNTIYF	TGTGCCAGCAGCCCCGTCACAGGCTCTGGAAACACCATATATTTT
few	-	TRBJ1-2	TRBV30	CAWTSNYGYTF	TGTGCCTGGACGTCTAACTATGGCTACACCTTC